The present T cell receptor (beta chain) was sequenced within a study of blood T cell repertoires in COVID-19. CDR1 is SGHRS and CDR2 is YFSETQ in the germline V gene. The CDR3 spans 14 residues. The V and J ends lost 5 bases and 1 base, in that order; junction bases with no gene match: 3. Assay: immunoSEQ multiplex PCR; the TCRdb copy retains only in-frame clones and omits some. The data hold roughly 45,000 clones, with under 90% observed a single time. The sequence was obtained from a woman aged 60 to 75 with acute or convalescent COVID-19. This chain uses TRBV5-1 with TRBJ2-3, with TRBD1 identical over 8 bases. The source material was peripheral blood. DNA for the CDR3: TGCGCCAGCAGTACGGGACAGGGCACAGATACGCAGTATTTT. This gives the protein CASSTGQGTDTQYF. The variable domain in full, with the rest retrieved from reference TRBV5-1 and TRBJ2-3, is KAGVTQTPRYLIKTRGQQVTLSCSPISGHRSVSWYQQTPGQGLQFLFEYFSETQRNKGNFPGRFSGRQFSNSRSEMNVSTLELGDSALYLCASSTGQGTDTQYFGPGTRLTVL.